This entry features one TCR beta chain sequence. The antigen remains undetermined. Then a second PCR, running about 6 to 12 cycles, was carried out with a sample-barcoded 5' primer and a J-beta primer mix. TCRdb re-called the 5' RACE reads with MiXCR, one entry per CDR3 protein. The sample records some 850,000 distinct CDR3 sequences, around 24% being singletons. The entry originates in a study of blood T cells in healthy people across ages. Regarding the study as a whole: Age brought a roughly linear fall in TCR beta diversity measured per million T cells. Not knowing donor CMV status may have confounded expanded clonotype changes.

Germline values: CDR1 MNHEY, CDR2 SVGAGI. Between the trimmed V and J ends, which lost 0 bases and 6 bases, there was a span of 15 bases. CDR3 length equals 17 residues. The same sample was also used in a study of T cells of mothers and their children. That paper notes: A few healthy Caucasian mothers and their six children were the donors. There were over 10 million TCR beta CDR3 reads from each mother and about 3 million from each child.

Sequencing used blood. The TCR originated in a boy between 10 and 17 years old in good health. The chain couples TRBV6-5 to TRBJ1-6, with D hard to call. The CDR3 coding sequence is TGTGCCAGCAGTTACTCGATGCCCGACGGTAGTAATTCACCCCTCCACTTT. This sequence encodes CASSYSMPDGSNSPLHF.